This TCR beta chain originates from a study of Graves' ophthalmopathy and Graves' hyperthyroidism. In the study overall: Peripheral blood collection took place at initial diagnosis, before any treatment.

Findings of the study overall: As the model predicted ophthalmopathy progression, it achieved a sensitivity of around 71% and a specificity of more than 72%.

Pregnant or lactating patients and those with other autoimmune diseases or uncontrolled infections were excluded. As the starting material, approximately 10 ml of fresh peripheral blood yielded the PBMCs. As the template, RNA transcripts were used to amplify TCR beta CDR3 regions. The authors performed first-round RT-PCR with HTBI primers and then a second-round multiplex PCR. TCRdb reprocessed the multiplex PCR reads via MiXCR and lists one record per CDR3 protein. The data hold hundreds of thousands of distinct CDR3 sequences, with under 50% observed a single time. Of note for this clonotype: Its cognate antigen is unknown.

CDR1 LNHNV and CDR2 YYDKDF come from the germline V gene (reference sequence). CDR3 length equals 14 residues. V trimming: 7 bases; J trimming: 4 bases; junction bases outside the gene matches: 7. Input material: peripheral blood. The chain couples TRBV15 to TRBJ2-7, with 10 bases matching TRBD1. This TCR derives from an adult man with Graves' ophthalmopathy. For the CDR3, the DNA is TGTGCCACCATCCTGACAGGGGGCTGGTACGAGCAGTACTTC. This encodes CATILTGGWYEQYF.